This is a list of T cell receptor beta chains from one sample in a study of response to subunit inactivated influenza vaccine. TCRdb fed the RT-PCR reads into MiXCR, producing one record per CDR3 protein. The table has around 540,000 distinct CDR3 sequences, roughly 12% seen once. Sample: PBMCs from blood, taken on the day of vaccination. These receptors all stem from a man aged 45-60 years who received an inactivated influenza vaccine. Both conserved end residues are part of each CDR3. A D gene is named only where the DNA matches it firmly. Part of the rows lack a size; the others show once, few, many or a class for expanded clones.

D gene | J gene | clone size | V gene | CDR3 protein | CDR3 DNA
TRBD1 | TRBJ1-6 | few | TRBV5-1 | CASRLRQGDSPLHF | TGCGCCAGCAGACTTAGACAGGGAGATTCACCCCTCCACTTT
- | TRBJ2-1 | - | TRBV29-1 | CSVGRDTYNEQFF | TGCAGCGTTGGTCGGGACACTTACAATGAGCAGTTCTTC
- | TRBJ2-7 | few | TRBV7-2 | CASSITGSYEQYF | TGTGCCAGCAGCATTACAGGGAGCTACGAGCAGTACTTC
- | TRBJ1-4 | few | TRBV3-1 | CASSQVGVANEKLFF | TGTGCCAGCAGCCAAGTCGGGGTTGCTAATGAAAAACTGTTTTTT
TRBD1 | TRBJ2-7 | few | TRBV7-9 | CASSMTGTGKGREQYF | TGTGCCAGCAGCATGACCGGGACAGGGAAAGGGCGCGAGCAGTACTTC
TRBD1 | TRBJ2-6 | few | TRBV15 | CATSKPQGAGANVLTF | TGTGCCACCAGCAAACCACAGGGGGCTGGGGCCAACGTCCTGACTTTC
- | TRBJ2-2 | many | TRBV7-2 | CASSPEEIRELFF | TGTGCCAGCAGCCCCGAGGAGATCCGGGAGCTGTTTTTT
- | TRBJ2-5 | few | TRBV5-1 | CASSLGATRETQYF | TGCGCCAGCAGCTTGGGGGCCACTCGAGAGACCCAGTACTTC
- | TRBJ2-7 | - | TRBV4-2 | CASSQEPVYEQYF | TGTGCCAGCAGCCAAGAACCCGTCTACGAGCAGTACTTC
TRBD1 | TRBJ1-5 | - | TRBV6-1 | CASRLDRGGQPQHF | TGTGCCAGCAGGTTGGACAGGGGGGGTCAGCCCCAGCATTTT
- | TRBJ2-5 | few | TRBV3-1 | CASMPGFQETQYF | TGTGCCAGCATGCCAGGTTTCCAAGAGACCCAGTACTTC
TRBD2 | TRBJ2-3 | many | TRBV29-1 | CSLKRGTDTQYF | TGCAGCCTCAAGCGGGGGACAGATACGCAGTATTTT
- | TRBJ2-7 | few | TRBV7-2 | CASSLALSRFRVGSYEQYF | TGTGCCAGCAGCTTAGCGTTATCCCGGTTCAGGGTGGGTTCCTACGAGCAGTACTTC
TRBD2 | TRBJ2-4 | few | TRBV20-1 | CSARLLAVAKNIQYF | TGCAGTGCTAGGTTACTAGCGGTAGCCAAAAACATTCAGTACTTC
- | TRBJ2-1 | - | TRBV11-2 | CASSLSCGYNEQFF | TGTGCCAGCAGCTTATCATGCGGGTACAATGAGCAGTTCTTC
- | TRBJ2-7 | - | TRBV3-1 | CASSQSGAGFGEQYF | TGTGCCAGCAGCCAAAGTGGAGCTGGCTTTGGCGAGCAGTACTTC
- | TRBJ2-5 | few | TRBV6-2/TRBV6-3 | CASSDPKETQYF | TGTGCCAGCAGTGATCCAAAAGAGACCCAGTACTTC
TRBD2 | TRBJ2-2 | - | TRBV20-1 | CSARGLAKNTGELFF | TGCAGTGCTAGAGGACTAGCGAAGAACACCGGGGAGCTGTTTTTT
TRBD2 | TRBJ2-3 | few | TRBV7-2 | CASSLLAGPYTDTQYF | TGTGCCAGCAGCCTACTAGCGGGACCCTACACAGATACGCAGTATTTT
- | TRBJ2-7 | - | TRBV7-9 | CASSFEAVYEQYF | TGTGCCAGCAGCTTCGAAGCGGTCTACGAGCAGTACTTC
- | TRBJ1-3 | few | TRBV28 | CASRREENLGNTIYF | TGTGCCAGCAGGAGGGAAGAGAATCTTGGAAACACCATATATTTT
- | TRBJ2-2 | - | TRBV11-2 | CASSFSGSLNTGELFF | TGTGCCAGCAGCTTTTCCGGCAGCTTGAACACCGGGGAGCTGTTTTTT
- | TRBJ1-1 | once | TRBV6-5 | CASSYYPGNTEAFF | TGTGCCAGCAGTTACTACCCGGGGAACACTGAAGCTTTCTTT
- | TRBJ1-1 | many | TRBV20-1 | CSARDWQTMNTEAFF | TGCAGTGCTAGAGATTGGCAGACTATGAACACTGAAGCTTTCTTT
TRBD1 | TRBJ2-1 | - | TRBV7-2 | CASRDRLGRDEQFF | TGTGCCAGCAGGGACAGGTTAGGGCGGGATGAGCAGTTCTTC
- | TRBJ1-1 | few | TRBV7-2 | CASSTGQLLNTEAFF | TGTGCCAGCAGCACAGGACAGCTATTGAACACTGAAGCTTTCTTT
- | TRBJ2-1 | few | TRBV11-2 | CASSLPRADYNEQFF | TGTGCCAGCAGCTTACCCCGGGCGGACTACAATGAGCAGTTCTTC
TRBD1 | TRBJ1-5 | few | TRBV18 | CASSPRQGAGEPQHF | TGTGCCAGCTCACCGCGACAGGGGGCCGGTGAGCCCCAGCATTTT
- | TRBJ2-7 | few | TRBV12-3/TRBV12-4 | CASSPQTGTHEQYF | TGTGCCAGCAGCCCCCAGACAGGAACCCACGAGCAGTACTTC
TRBD2 | TRBJ2-1 | - | TRBV15 | CATSMGTSRYNEQFF | TGTGCCACCAGCATGGGGACTAGCAGATACAATGAGCAGTTCTTC
TRBD2 | TRBJ2-3 | - | TRBV9 | CASSVGTSGGRDTQYF | TGTGCCAGCAGCGTAGGAACTAGCGGGGGGCGAGATACGCAGTATTTT
TRBD2 | TRBJ2-1 | many | TRBV12-3/TRBV12-4 | CASSLGLEHYNEQFF | TGTGCCAGCAGCCTAGGACTAGAACACTACAATGAGCAGTTCTTC
- | TRBJ1-4 | - | TRBV5-1 | CASSFGAGGEKLFF | TGCGCCAGCAGCTTCGGGGCAGGTGGGGAAAAACTGTTTTTT
- | TRBJ2-7 | - | TRBV7-8 | CASSLRVRAAKEQYF | TGTGCCAGCAGCTTAAGGGTTCGGGCGGCGAAAGAGCAGTACTTC
TRBD1 | TRBJ2-2 | - | TRBV10-3 | CAISDPNPGQGTGELFF | TGTGCCATCAGTGACCCCAACCCCGGACAGGGAACCGGGGAGCTGTTTTTT
TRBD1 | TRBJ2-7 | - | TRBV12-3/TRBV12-4 | CASSSSRQGNEQYF | TGTGCCAGCAGTTCGTCCAGACAGGGAAACGAGCAGTACTTC
- | TRBJ1-1 | few | TRBV7-2 | CASSPGPLNTEAFF | TGTGCCAGCAGCCCGGGGCCTCTGAACACTGAAGCTTTCTTT
- | TRBJ2-1 | few | TRBV29-1 | CSVEVRLVSYNEQFF | TGCAGCGTTGAAGTCCGCCTAGTCTCCTACAATGAGCAGTTCTTC
TRBD1 | TRBJ1-1 | - | TRBV5-1 | CASSLALGQGGTEAFF | TGCGCCAGCAGCTTGGCCCTGGGACAGGGAGGCACTGAAGCTTTCTTT
TRBD1 | TRBJ2-7 | few | TRBV24-1 | CATSDPGTGSEQYF | TGTGCCACCAGTGACCCGGGGACAGGGAGCGAGCAGTACTTC
- | TRBJ2-3 | few | TRBV7-2 | CASSFRSGAPDTQYF | TGTGCCAGCAGCTTTCGTTCGGGGGCCCCAGATACGCAGTATTTT
TRBD2 | TRBJ2-7 | - | TRBV4-2 | CASSQDGRGGEQYF | TGTGCCAGCAGCCAAGACGGGCGGGGGGGCGAGCAGTACTTC
TRBD1 | TRBJ1-6 | - | TRBV5-1 | CASSLASGQGHSPLHF | TGCGCCAGCAGCTTGGCCAGCGGACAGGGTCATTCACCCCTCCACTTT
TRBD2 | TRBJ2-7 | - | TRBV19 | CASKPAGLANYEQYF | TGTGCCAGTAAGCCTGCGGGACTAGCTAACTACGAGCAGTACTTC